These 22 T cell receptor beta chains originate from one sample sequenced in a study of cytomegalovirus exposure and HLA in healthy donors. The protocol was immunoSEQ multiplex PCR, while the TCRdb copy is restricted to in-frame clones and leaves out a portion. The sample holds 200,000 or so clones, roughly 80% seen once. The sequencing sample was made of PBMCs. The receptors here all came from a man in his late teens or twenties in good health and CMV-seropositive.

The genes are TRBV6-6 and TRBJ1-1; no definite D call. Per the germline V gene, CDR1 is MNHNY and CDR2 is SVGAGI (reference sequence). The CDR3 sequence is 15 residues long. V gave up 6 bases and J gave up 3 bases, with 17 bases separating them. This CDR3 is CASRHEWGGDTEAFF. The CDR3 DNA follows: TGTGCCAGCAGGCACGAGTGGGGAGGTGACACTGAAGCTTTCTTT.

This clone was seen only once. The chain combines TRBV27 with TRBJ2-7; 7 bases fit TRBD1. Germline CDR1 and CDR2: MNHEY and SMNVEV (reference sequence). With 4 bases clipped from V and 3 bases from J, the junction kept 3 bases outside the gene matches. CDR3 length: 13 residues. CDR3 sequence: CASSSRDSYEQYF. In DNA form, the CDR3 reads TGTGCCAGCAGTTCCCGGGACAGCTACGAGCAGTACTTC.

This chain links TRBV5-5 with TRBJ1-5, with no clear D. Germline V gene data show CDR1 as SGHKS and CDR2 as YYEKEE (reference sequence). The CDR3 length is 16 residues. The ends were cut back, 4 bases at V and 7 bases at J, with 21 bases in the middle. The CDR3 DNA sequence: TGTGCCAGCAGCCCCTATCTTTCGGGTCATGGGCAGCCCCAGCATTTT. Encoded protein: CASSPYLSGHGQPQHF.

V is TRBV13 and J is TRBJ2-5, with 16 bases aligning to TRBD2. Trimming took 5 bases from V and 5 from J; bases not matched to a gene: 2. Germline lookup yields CDR1 PRHDT and CDR2 FYEKMQ (reference sequence). The CDR3 totals 15 residues. The CDR3 coding sequence is TGTGCCAGCAGCAGGGGACTAGCGGGAGGGGAGACCCAGTACTTC. Its translation is CASSRGLAGGETQYF.

The sample holds one count of this clone. This rearrangement joins TRBV7-2 to TRBJ2-5, with 8 positions matching TRBD1. J lost 5 bases, V lost 5 bases, and 7 bases had no gene match. Germline CDR1 SGHTA, CDR2 FQGNSA. This CDR3 contains 14 residues. CDR3 protein: CASSPQGAFETQYF. The CDR3 nucleotides read TGTGCCAGCAGCCCGCAGGGGGCGTTTGAGACCCAGTACTTC.

This rearrangement joins TRBV11-3 to TRBJ2-1; 7 nucleotides agree with TRBD2. Germline CDR1 SGHNT, CDR2 YENEEA. This CDR3 has 14 amino acids. Trimming took 6 bases from V and 9 from J; bases not matched to a gene: 11. The CDR3 is CASRLTGGAGEQFF. The CDR3 region has the DNA TGTGCCAGCAGGTTGACGGGAGGTGCCGGTGAGCAGTTCTTC. Together with reference TRBV11-3 and TRBJ2-1, the CDR3 gives the full variable domain: EAGVVQSPRYKIIEKKQPVAFWCNPISGHNTLYWYLQNLGQGPELLIRYENEEAVDDSQLPKDRFSAERLKGVDSTLKIQPAELGDSAVYLCASRLTGGAGEQFFGPGTRLTVL.

This clone was observed a handful of times. CDR3 sequence reads: CASSPPRNTEAFF. In DNA form, the CDR3 reads TGTGCCAGCAGCCCCCCTCGGAACACTGAAGCTTTCTTT. The genes are TRBV5-6 and TRBJ1-1; D is ambiguous. Germline V gene data show CDR1 as SGHDT and CDR2 as YYEEEE. V lost 4 bases to trimming and J lost 1 base, with 8 bases between them. The length of the CDR3 is 13 residues.

The V call is TRBV5-1, the J call TRBJ2-6; TRBD1 is a possible D gene (6 bases). Germline V gene sequence: CDR1 SGHRS, CDR2 YFSETQ. V shed 8 bases and J shed 8 bases, with 20 bases lying between them. This CDR3 has 15 amino acids. This CDR3 is CARGRGVAGTNVLTF. CDR3 in DNA: TGCGCCAGAGGCAGGGGCGTAGCCGGGACCAACGTCCTGACTTTC.

The chain couples TRBV5-8 to TRBJ2-1; TRBD2 matches 10 bases. The CDR3 consists of 14 residues. The germline V gene encodes CDR1 SGHTS and CDR2 YDEGEE. V gave up 6 bases and J gave up 8 bases; unmatched junction bases: 8. DNA of the CDR3: TGTGCCAGCACCCGGTGGCTAGCGGGAGATGAGCAGTTCTTC. It is translated as CASTRWLAGDEQFF.

The J gene is TRBJ2-7, the V gene TRBV5-1; 7 bases map to TRBD2. This CDR3 comprises 16 residues. Germline CDR1 and CDR2: SGHRS and YFSETQ. V dropped 4 bases and J dropped 2; count of bases not matched to a gene: 12. The CDR3 DNA reads TGCGCCAGCAGCGGTTACTCGCTAGCGGCAACCTACGAGCAGTACTTC. Translating gives CASSGYSLAATYEQYF. Looking up the rest from reference TRBV5-1 and TRBJ2-7 gives the full variable domain: KAGVTQTPRYLIKTRGQQVTLSCSPISGHRSVSWYQQTPGQGLQFLFEYFSETQRNKGNFPGRFSGRQFSNSRSEMNVSTLELGDSALYLCASSGYSLAATYEQYFGPGTRLTVT.

J is TRBJ2-2 and V is TRBV2; the match to TRBD2 covers 10 bases. Per germline, CDR1 SNHLY and CDR2 FYNNEI. V dropped 5 bases and J dropped 7; count of bases not matched to a gene: 7. CDR3 size: 15 residues. DNA for the CDR3: TGTGCCAGCAGTCCACTAGCGGGATTGGTCGGGGAGCTGTTTTTT. It is translated as CASSPLAGLVGELFF.

This clone was counted once. V gene TRBV6-5 combines with J gene TRBJ2-7, with D maybe TRBD2 (5 bases). The CDR3 totals 15 residues. The germline gives CDR1 MNHEY, CDR2 SVGAGI. V was cut by 0 bases and J by 6 bases, with 15 bases left in between. The CDR3 here is CASSYSGRGGGEQYF. The CDR3 DNA reads as TGTGCCAGCAGTTACTCGGGGAGAGGAGGAGGCGAGCAGTACTTC.

This chain links TRBV7-2 with TRBJ2-5; a possible D gene is TRBD1 (5 bases). The germline gives CDR1 SGHTA, CDR2 FQGNSA. The CDR3 consists of 18 residues. V was clipped by 5 bases and J by 2 bases, with 24 bases between them. The CDR3 region is CASSPIRGWVRGQETQYF. CDR3 in DNA: TGTGCCAGCAGCCCGATTAGGGGCTGGGTACGCGGTCAAGAGACCCAGTACTTC.

Concerning this clone: Within the sample, other DNA sequences also encode this same CDR3. This chain joins TRBV9 and TRBJ2-1; 7 bases align to TRBD1. The V and J ends lost 4 bases and 3 bases, in that order; junction bases with no gene match: 7. The CDR3 length is 15 residues. Germline CDR1 SGDLS, CDR2 YYNGEE. For the CDR3, the DNA is TGTGCCAGCAGCCCCCGGACAGGCAACTACAATGAGCAGTTCTTC. As protein: CASSPRTGNYNEQFF.

CDR3 coding DNA: TGTGCCACCCGACAGGGGCCGAACACCGGGGAGCTGTTTTTT. It specifies CATRQGPNTGELFF. This chain uses TRBV19 with TRBJ2-2; 8 nucleotides line up with TRBD1. There are 14 residues in the CDR3. Germline CDR1 is LNHDA and CDR2 is SQIVND (reference sequence). J lost 0 bases, V lost 10 bases, and 4 bases had no gene match.

In this sample, this clone turned up a few times. This chain connects TRBV19 to TRBJ2-7; D perhaps matches TRBD2 (5 bases). The CDR3 length is 15 residues. Trimming removed 3 bases from V and 2 bases from J, with 14 bases in between. Germline V gene data show CDR1 as LNHDA and CDR2 as SQIVND (reference sequence). CDR3 in amino acids: CASSIAGGFPYEQYF. The CDR3 DNA follows: TGTGCCAGTAGTATCGCGGGCGGCTTCCCCTACGAGCAGTACTTC.

The chain carries TRBV11-3 and TRBJ2-1; D possibly corresponds to TRBD2 (5 bases). The CDR3 totals 14 residues. Germline V gene sequence: CDR1 SGHNT, CDR2 YENEEA. The V end lost 2 bases, the J end lost 8 bases, and 13 bases lay between the germline ends. CDR3 region: CASSLMRAADEQFF. The CDR3, as DNA: TGTGCCAGCAGCTTAATGAGGGCAGCCGATGAGCAGTTCTTC.

The CDR3 DNA follows: TGTGCCAGCAGCCAGACCACTAGCGGGAGGGGGGCCGGGGCCAACGTCCTGACTTTC. This sequence encodes CASSQTTSGRGAGANVLTF. The rearrangement uses TRBV4-2 and TRBJ2-6; 13 nucleotides match TRBD2. After removal of 3 bases from V and 4 bases from J, the junction contained 9 bases not matched to a gene. CDR1 is LGHNA and CDR2 is YNFKEQ in the germline V gene. This CDR3 region has 19 residues.

V usage is TRBV19 and J usage is TRBJ2-7; 9 bases map to TRBD1. Germline loops: CDR1 LNHDA, CDR2 SQIVND (reference sequence). The CDR3 runs 13 residues. With 9 bases clipped from V and 6 bases from J, the junction kept 9 bases outside the gene matches. CDR3 DNA: TGTGCCAGCGGGGGACAGGGACTGGGCGAGCAGTACTTC. This codes for CASGGQGLGEQYF.

The CDR3 spells CASSEGGSGRGDTQYF. CDR3 DNA sequence: TGTGCCAGCAGTGAAGGAGGTAGCGGGAGAGGAGATACGCAGTATTTT. The chain recombines TRBV6-1 with TRBJ2-3, with TRBD2 identical over 9 bases. Trimming took 1 base from V and 5 from J; bases not matched to a gene: 7. This CDR3 spans 16 amino acids. CDR1 is MNHNS, CDR2 SASEGT, per germline.

The chain uses TRBV7-6 and TRBJ2-7; 7 bases align to TRBD2. The CDR3 has 16 amino acids. The J segment lost 3 bases and the V segment lost 0 bases, leaving 8 bases of the junction unmatched. CDR1 is SGHVS and CDR2 is FNYEAQ in the germline V gene. The CDR3 bases are TGTGCCAGCAGCTTAGCTCTGAGGGGAGGGATCTACGAGCAGTACTTC. This encodes CASSLALRGGIYEQYF.

The CDR3 region is CASSPPGTSGRSGGELFF. CDR3 in DNA: TGTGCCAGCAGTCCCCCAGGGACTAGCGGGAGATCGGGCGGGGAGCTGTTTTTT. V usage is TRBV27 and J usage is TRBJ2-2, with TRBD2 identical over 14 bases. The germline gives CDR1 MNHEY, CDR2 SMNVEV (reference sequence). V was pared by 5 bases and J by 7 bases, with 12 bases of the junction left unmatched. This CDR3 is 18 amino acids long.